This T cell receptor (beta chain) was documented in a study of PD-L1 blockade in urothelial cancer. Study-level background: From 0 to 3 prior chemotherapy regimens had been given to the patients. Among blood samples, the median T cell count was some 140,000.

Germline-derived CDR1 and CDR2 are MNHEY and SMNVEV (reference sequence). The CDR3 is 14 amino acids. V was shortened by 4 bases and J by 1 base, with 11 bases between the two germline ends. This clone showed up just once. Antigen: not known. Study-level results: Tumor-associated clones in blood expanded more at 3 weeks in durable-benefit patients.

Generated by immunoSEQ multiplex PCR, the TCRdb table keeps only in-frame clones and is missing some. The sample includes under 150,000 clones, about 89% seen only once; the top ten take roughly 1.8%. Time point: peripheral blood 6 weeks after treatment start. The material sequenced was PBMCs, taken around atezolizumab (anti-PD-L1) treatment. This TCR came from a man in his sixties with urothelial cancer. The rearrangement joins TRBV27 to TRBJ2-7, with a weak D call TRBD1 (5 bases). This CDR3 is CASSYTGLSYEQYF. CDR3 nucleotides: TGTGCCAGCAGTTATACAGGTTTGTCCTACGAGCAGTACTTC.